This TCR beta chain came from a study of blood T cell repertoires in COVID-19. Study summary: The United States, Italy and Spain provided the acute and convalescent COVID-19 samples.

How the authors handled the data: Nucleated cell counts were estimated from reference gene primer amplification. TCRdb's copy holds only in-frame clones and misses some; the assay was immunoSEQ multiplex PCR. The V and J calls and clone size were taken over from that table, and D and trimming were inferred from the DNA. The sample carries some 260,000 clones, about 89% recorded once. On this clone itself: This CDR3 is also generated by other DNA sequences in the sample.

Participants, about 18 to 90 years old, spanned approximately 25 US areas. The sample consisted of PBMCs or T cells enriched from blood (not recorded which). The sequence came from a woman aged 18-29 years who had recovered from COVID-19.

The CDR3 reads CASSLVGGGEQYF. The CDR3 DNA is TGTGCCAGCAGCTTAGTTGGGGGAGGCGAGCAGTACTTC. The rearrangement uses TRBV11-3 and TRBJ2-7; the D gene is possibly TRBD2 (6 bases). The CDR3 loop spans 13 amino acids. In germline, CDR1 is SGHNT, CDR2 YENEEA. V was cut by 1 base and J by 6 bases, with 10 bases left in between.